Below are 15 T cell receptor beta chains sequenced from a single sample in a study of blood T cell repertoires in COVID-19. Here immunoSEQ multiplex PCR was the method, and the copy in TCRdb shows in-frame clones only, minus some. The sample includes about 400,000 clones, under 90% seen only once; the top ten take less than 2%. Sequencing used PBMCs or T cells enriched from blood (not recorded which). The receptor set was obtained from a woman aged 25 to 39 who had recovered from COVID-19.

The chain employs TRBV15 and TRBJ2-5; D is undetermined. The V end lost 0 bases, the J end lost 7 bases, and 9 bases lay between the germline ends. The germline gives CDR1 LNHNV, CDR2 YYDKDF (reference sequence). The CDR3 covers 13 residues. In DNA, the CDR3 is TGTGCCACCAGCAGAGATGCTACGTGGACCCAGTACTTC. Translating gives CATSRDATWTQYF.

This chain joins TRBV18 and TRBJ2-5, with 10 bases fitting TRBD2. Germline V lookup: CDR1 KGHSH, CDR2 LQKENI. The CDR3 runs to 16 residues. The J segment lost 5 bases and the V segment lost 0 bases, leaving 6 bases of the junction unmatched. CDR3 DNA: TGTGCCAGCTCACCACCGTTTGAGCGGGGGGGCGAGACCCAGTACTTC. Translation: CASSPPFERGGETQYF.

V and J are TRBV5-1 and TRBJ1-6; D is unresolved. Looked up from germline, CDR1 is SGHRS and CDR2 is YFSETQ. The V end lost 4 bases, the J end lost 6 bases, and 17 bases lay between the germline ends. The CDR3 has 16 amino acids. CDR3 DNA sequence: TGCGCCAGCAGCCCCCTTCCGCGGAACGGTAATTCACCCCTCCACTTT. This gives the protein CASSPLPRNGNSPLHF.

With respect to this clone: Other DNA sequences in this sample translate to the same CDR3. This chain connects TRBV12-3 or TRBV12-4 to TRBJ1-1; D might be TRBD1 (6 bases). There are 13 residues in the CDR3. The V gene lost 3 bases and the J gene lost 4 bases, with 9 bases spanning the gap. This CDR3 reads CASSFLGGTEAFF. Written as DNA, the CDR3 is TGTGCCAGCAGTTTTCTAGGGGGCACTGAAGCTTTCTTT.

V gene TRBV10-3 combines with J gene TRBJ1-5; TRBD1 agrees at 8 bases. The CDR3 totals 13 residues. Per the germline V gene, CDR1 is ENHRY and CDR2 is SYGVKD. The J segment lost 11 bases and the V segment lost 6 bases, leaving 9 bases of the junction unmatched. The CDR3 sequence is CAIRPQGGEAQHF. The CDR3 bases are TGTGCCATCAGACCACAGGGGGGAGAGGCCCAGCATTTT.

This clone has a single count. V usage is TRBV27 and J usage is TRBJ1-1, with D unclear. The V end lost 3 bases, the J end lost 8 bases, and 16 bases lay between the germline ends. The CDR3 has 14 amino acids. Germline CDR1 is MNHEY and CDR2 is SMNVEV (reference sequence). The CDR3: CASSFSERSSEAFF. For the CDR3, the DNA is TGTGCCAGCAGTTTCTCCGAGCGATCGTCGGAAGCTTTCTTT.

V gene TRBV27 combines with J gene TRBJ1-6; 7 bases match TRBD1. With V trimmed by 5 bases and J by 4 bases, 8 bases remained unmatched. Per the germline V gene, CDR1 is MNHEY and CDR2 is SMNVEV (reference sequence). This CDR3 is 16 amino acids long. DNA for the CDR3: TGTGCCAGCAGTCCCAGGACAGGAAAGTATAATTCACCCCTCCACTTT. As protein: CASSPRTGKYNSPLHF.

The genes are TRBV28 and TRBJ2-7; TRBD1 aligns across 7 bases. CDR1 MDHEN and CDR2 SYDVKM come from the germline V gene. The V gene end was trimmed by 7 bases and the J gene end by 8 bases; junction bases not matched to a gene: 8. This CDR3 comprises 12 residues. CDR3 amino acids: CASNEDRDKQYF. The CDR3 DNA follows: TGTGCCAGCAACGAAGACAGGGACAAGCAGTACTTC.

This clone appeared a few times. The rearrangement joins TRBV30 to TRBJ2-7, with 7 bases matching TRBD1. V lost 2 bases and J lost 3; bases outside the gene matches: 22. The CDR3 consists of 19 residues. Germline V lookup: CDR1 GTSNPN, CDR2 SVGIG (reference sequence). For the CDR3, the DNA is TGTGCCTGGAGTTTACCGGACAGGCAGCTGAGGTGGATCGACTACGAGCAGTACTTC. This gives the protein CAWSLPDRQLRWIDYEQYF.

The J gene is TRBJ1-5, the V gene TRBV18; the match to TRBD1 covers 9 bases. Germline CDR1 is KGHSH and CDR2 is LQKENI. Losses at the gene ends were 5 bases for V and 1 base for J; bases not matched to a gene: 9. The CDR3 extends over 17 amino acids. The CDR3 region is CASSATADRGSNQPQHF. CDR3 DNA: TGTGCCAGCTCAGCTACGGCCGACAGGGGGAGCAATCAGCCCCAGCATTTT. The full variable domain, with the rest looked up from reference TRBV18 and TRBJ1-5, is NAGVMQNPRHLVRRRGQEARLRCSPMKGHSHVYWYRQLPEEGLKFMVYLQKENIIDESGMPKERFSAEFPKEGPSILRIQQVVRGDSAAYFCASSATADRGSNQPQHFGDGTRLSIL.

This chain connects TRBV5-5 to TRBJ2-7, with TRBD1 identical over 7 bases. J gave up 2 bases and V 0 bases, and 5 bases lay outside the gene matches. The CDR3 contains 15 residues. CDR1 is SGHKS, CDR2 YYEKEE, per germline (reference sequence). The CDR3 sequence is CASSLAQGDPYEQYF. CDR3 DNA sequence: TGTGCCAGCAGCTTGGCTCAGGGGGACCCCTACGAGCAGTACTTC.

There are a few counts of this clone. The chain couples TRBV5-1 to TRBJ2-7, with D perhaps TRBD1 (6 bases). CDR1 is SGHRS and CDR2 is YFSETQ in the germline V gene. The CDR3 runs to 14 residues. Between the trimmed V and J ends, which lost 3 bases and 1 base, there was a span of 11 bases. CDR3 residues: CASSSQGRSYEQYF. For the CDR3, the DNA is TGCGCCAGCAGCTCCCAGGGGAGATCCTACGAGCAGTACTTC.

The CDR3: CASSLSAAVAYEQYF. In DNA, the CDR3 is TGTGCCAGCAGCTTGTCGGCTGCGGTAGCCTACGAGCAGTACTTC. The V and J genes are TRBV11-2 and TRBJ2-7; no clear D gene. CDR1 and CDR2 from the germline V gene are SGHAT and FQNNGV. The CDR3 sequence is 15 residues long. Trimming stripped 3 bases from V and 2 bases from J, with 14 bases between. Drawing the rest from reference TRBV11-2 and TRBJ2-7, the complete variable domain is EAGVAQSPRYKIIEKRQSVAFWCNPISGHATLYWYQQILGQGPKLLIQFQNNGVVDDSQLPKDRFSAERLKGVDSTLKIQPAKLEDSAVYLCASSLSAAVAYEQYFGPGTRLTVT.

CDR3 bases: TGTGCCAGTGAGACAGGGGGGGTAGAGACCCAGTACTTC. Translating gives CASETGGVETQYF. The chain couples TRBV5-4 to TRBJ2-5; 9 nucleotides align to TRBD1. The CDR3 totals 13 residues. V lost 8 bases and J lost 4; bases outside the gene matches: 6. Germline CDR1 and CDR2: SGHNT and YYREEE (reference sequence). The variable domain in full, with the rest retrieved from reference TRBV5-4 and TRBJ2-5, is ETGVTQSPTHLIKTRGQQVTLRCSSQSGHNTVSWYQQALGQGPQFIFQYYREEENGRGNFPPRFSGLQFPNYSSELNVNALELDDSALYLCASETGGVETQYFGPGTRLLVL.

Points on this clone: Additional DNA sequences in this sample encode the identical CDR3. V gene TRBV28 combines with J gene TRBJ1-4; 9 bases are a match to TRBD1. CDR3 length: 14 amino acids. The germline V gene encodes CDR1 MDHEN and CDR2 SYDVKM. Losses at the gene ends were 6 bases for V and 4 bases for J; bases not matched to a gene: 3. As DNA, the CDR3 is TGTGCCAGCAGAGGGACAGGGAGTAATGAAAAACTGTTTTTT. Protein product: CASRGTGSNEKLFF.